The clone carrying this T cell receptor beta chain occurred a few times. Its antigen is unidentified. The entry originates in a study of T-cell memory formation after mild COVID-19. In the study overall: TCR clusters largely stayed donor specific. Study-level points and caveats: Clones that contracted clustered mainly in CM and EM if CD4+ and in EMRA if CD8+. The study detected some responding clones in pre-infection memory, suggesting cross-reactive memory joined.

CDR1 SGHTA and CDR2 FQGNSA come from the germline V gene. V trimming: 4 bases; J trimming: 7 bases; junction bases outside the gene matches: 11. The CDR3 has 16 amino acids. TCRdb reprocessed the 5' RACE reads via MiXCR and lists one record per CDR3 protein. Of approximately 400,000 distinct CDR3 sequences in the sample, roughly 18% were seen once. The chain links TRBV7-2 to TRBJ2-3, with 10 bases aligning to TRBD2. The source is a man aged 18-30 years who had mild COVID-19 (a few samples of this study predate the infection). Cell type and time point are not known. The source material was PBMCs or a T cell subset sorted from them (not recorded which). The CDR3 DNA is TGTGCCAGCAGCTCCCGCAGCGGGGGGGCCGGTCATACGCAGTATTTT. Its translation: CASSSRSGGAGHTQYF.